The clone carrying this T cell receptor beta chain was counted between two and nine times. With 0 bases removed from V and 3 bases from J, the gap between germline ends came to 12 bases. This CDR3 spans 15 amino acids. CDR1 is SGHRS, CDR2 YFSETQ, per germline. The data are from a study of blood T cells in healthy people across ages. Primed by a sample-barcoded 5' primer and a J-beta primer mix, a second PCR proceeded for about 7 to 11 cycles. TCRdb recomputed calls from the 5' RACE reads with MiXCR, one row per CDR3 protein. The data show 850,000 to 1,300,000 distinct CDR3 sequences, roughly 45% seen once.

This chain uses TRBV5-1 with TRBJ2-5; TRBD2 might be the D (6 bases). This clonotype was sampled from a woman aged 60-75 years in good health. What was sequenced was blood. The DNA of the CDR3 is TGCGCCAGCAGCTTGGGCTCTAGCGTGGAAGAGACCCAGTACTTC. As protein: CASSLGSSVEETQYF.